This TCR beta chain was found in a study of STAT5B mutations in CD4+ large granular lymphocyte leukemia. Study-wide context: The CDR3 'QG' motif was associated with a particular HLA allele among healthy donors. Overall study results and limits: Compared with healthy controls (2/35), patient top clones favored TRBV06 (8/27).

Germline V gene data show CDR1 as MDHEN and CDR2 as SYDVKM. The CDR3 totals 13 residues. V lost 6 bases and J 11 bases, leaving 19 bases between the germline ends. TCRdb's copy holds only in-frame clones and misses some; the assay was immunoSEQ multiplex PCR. Among 25,000 to 35,000 clones listed, around 74% were seen once. This clone was seen a few times. Its antigen is still unknown. Controls came from buffy coats of healthy blood donors. This TCR was recovered from a human donor in good health. The source material was CD4+ T cells from blood buffy coats. The rearrangement joins TRBV28 to TRBJ1-1; D may be TRBD1 (6 bases). The CDR3 spells CASSQSDRNTAFF. In DNA form, the CDR3 reads TGTGCCAGCAGCCAGTCCGACAGGAACACGGCTTTCTTT.